This TCR beta chain was recovered during a study of CD8+ T cells in alopecia areata (dated by TCRdb to between 2017 and 2018). In the study overall: Treated patients were enrolled in an open-label pilot trial of oral tofacitinib, 5 to 10 mg twice daily, for moderate-to-severe alopecia areata. Patients received tofacitinib for 6 to 18 months and were then followed off drug for 6 months to check for delayed response and recurrence. The SALT score, which quantifies the percentage of affected scalp surface area, was used to measure disease severity in treated patients. To study T cell clonal expansion in alopecia areata, the researchers applied high-throughput TCRbeta sequencing to both the C3H/HeJ mouse model and human patients. Scalp tissue and sorted CD4+ and CD8+ peripheral blood T cells from patchy and totalis/universalis alopecia areata patients and from healthy controls were covered by human TCRbeta sequencing. Tofacitinib-treated patients had biopsies at baseline and at 4 and 24 weeks of treatment, with a later scalp biopsy in several patients. Scalp clonality was compared across normal scalp (n=4), patchy alopecia areata scalp (n=8), and alopecia totalis/universalis scalp (n=8). The RNA source kit depended on sample type: the PAXgene miRNA kit for fixed scalp, the miRNeasy kit for PBMCs, and the RNeasy kit for mouse skin. Amplification of TCRbeta CDR3 regions was done by immunoSEQ multiplex PCR using 35 Vbeta forward primers and 13 Jbeta reverse primers.

Inclusive of the bounding cysteine and phenylalanine, the CDR3 is 13 residues long. This entry keeps only the CDR3 DNA: 39 bases, framed from base 1. CDR1 and CDR2 are read off the germline V gene as SGHTA and FQGTGA. V lost 5 bases and J lost 5 bases; the stretch between them is 12 bases long. Per the publication, the treatment or condition label means: oral pan-JAK inhibitor, 5-10 mg twice daily. From alopecia areata patients, peripheral blood was collected along with lesional scalp punch biopsies. PBMCs were separated by density centrifugation and stained for CD3, CD4 and CD8, after which CD4+ and CD8+ T cells were sorted on a FACSAria. Libraries were constructed by the immunoSEQ multiplex PCR assay. To provide template for TCR sequencing, every sample had RNA extracted and reverse transcribed into cDNA. First-strand cDNA was synthesized using SuperScript III with a 2:1 mix of oligo-dT and random hexamers. Amplification bias was assessed with a synthetic immune receptor repertoire, and residual bias was removed computationally. The published analysis was carried out like this. Raw reads were preprocessed for error removal, and CDR3 was defined according to IMGT conventions as running from the conserved cysteine to phenylalanine. To get clonality, Shannon entropy was normalized by log2 of the number of productive unique TCRs and the result was subtracted from 1. CD4 or CD8 identity of scalp clones was inferred by cross-referencing scalp TCRbeta sequences with sorted blood CD4 and CD8 repertoires. TCRdb stores this immuneACCESS table with in-frame sequences only. Part of the clones is absent; in the studies checked, under half of the shortfall reflects unresolved V genes, and no reason is known for the rest. The DNA was the basis for D and trimming; V, J and clone size are from that table. This sample lists approximately 180,000 clones; 50% to 70% were detected once. The ten top clones hold roughly 1.3% of the sample.

Points the paper makes about the study in general: Compared with normal scalp, lesional scalp, particularly in alopecia totalis/universalis, had higher clonality and more expanded CD8+ clones, which suggests antigenic drive. TCR sequences shared between patients were less clear than in mice, possibly partly because of HLA diversity in the patient population. Resident alphabeta T cells in normal human skin are also sequenced, complicating scalp TCR repertoire analysis, unlike mouse skin dominated by gammadelta T cells. Many expanded lesional clones persisted in scalp and blood during tofacitinib treatment, which may partly explain relapse after stopping treatment. Because the treated cohort was small and had only one nonresponder, larger studies are needed to examine links between baseline CD8+ expansion and response. With tofacitinib, both scalp clonality and the number of expanded CD8+ clones among the top 100 scalp clones went down significantly.

As concerns this clone: It has no known antigen specificity. The input lacks base qualities; no much larger clone sits a single base away.

The material was CD4+ T cells sorted from blood, obtained around week 47, from a patient treated with tofacitinib. This chain is built from TRBV7-3 and TRBJ2-5; no D segment can be confidently identified. This clonotype originated in a human donor with alopecia areata. The sequenced DNA is TGTGCCAGCAGCCGCTCTCTGGAGGAGACCCAGTACTTC. It translates as CASSRSLEETQYF.